The 11 T cell receptor beta chains given below trace back to one sample, sequenced in a study of blood T cell repertoires in COVID-19. The data were produced by immunoSEQ multiplex PCR, yet TCRdb's version contains in-frame clones alone and is incomplete. The repertoire includes 180,000 or so clones, more than 85% of them detected once, and almost 1% sits in the top ten. Specimen: peripheral blood. The receptors derive from a man aged 18 to 30 with acute or convalescent COVID-19.

The chain has TRBV19 and TRBJ2-5; TRBD2 matches 7 bases. There are 13 residues in the CDR3. CDR1 and CDR2 (germline): LNHDA, SQIVND (reference sequence). Trimming cost V 6 bases and J 1 base; bases outside gene matches: 2. The CDR3 protein is CASRGLSQETQYF. Written as DNA, the CDR3 is TGTGCCAGTAGGGGACTATCCCAAGAGACCCAGTACTTC.

V gene TRBV30 combines with J gene TRBJ1-1, with 8 bases matching TRBD1. The CDR3 runs to 14 residues. Per germline, CDR1 GTSNPN and CDR2 SVGIG (reference sequence). The ends lost 3 bases at V and 0 bases at J; junction bases unmatched: 3. The CDR3 DNA follows: TGTGCCTGGAGCAGGGGGCCCATGAACACTGAAGCTTTCTTT. Amino acids: CAWSRGPMNTEAFF.

This CDR3 reads CASSDNTIRQGYTF. The CDR3 DNA reads as TGTGCCAGCAGTGACAACACAATCCGACAGGGCTACACCTTC. The chain joins TRBV6-1 to TRBJ1-2; tentatively, D is TRBD1 (5 bases). In germline, CDR1 is MNHNS, CDR2 SASEGT. The CDR3 spans 14 residues. The V end lost 3 bases, the J end lost 8 bases, and 16 bases lay between the germline ends.

As regards this clone: Germline is not matched at one junction end, which may reflect a read error. Here the CDR3 reads CSSDPGLMNTEAFF. CDR3 bases: TGCAGTTCGGATCCGGGACTGATGAACACTGAAGCTTTCTTT. This rearrangement joins TRBV30 to TRBJ1-1; D perhaps matches TRBD1 (5 bases). Germline CDR1 and CDR2: GTSNPN and SVGIG (reference sequence). This CDR3 has 14 amino acids.

This chain links TRBV6-6 with TRBJ1-5; D remains ambiguous. V shed 8 bases and J shed 2 bases, with 13 bases lying between them. This CDR3 has 14 residues. The germline V gene encodes CDR1 MNHNY and CDR2 SVGAGI (reference sequence). This chain's CDR3 is CASRAGVGNQPQHF. The DNA of the CDR3 is TGTGCCAGCCGAGCCGGGGTCGGCAATCAGCCCCAGCATTTT.

The chain links TRBV6-6 to TRBJ1-5, with D possibly matching TRBD1 (5 bases). CDR1 is MNHNY, CDR2 SVGAGI, per germline (reference sequence). Trimming took 0 bases from V and 7 from J, leaving 13 bases between them. The CDR3 is 15 amino acids. The CDR3 DNA sequence: TGTGCCAGCAGTTACTCGAGAGGGGAGGGACAGCCCCAGCATTTT. Its translation is CASSYSRGEGQPQHF.

The rearrangement uses TRBV5-1 and TRBJ2-3, with TRBD2 identical over 7 bases. Germline V gives CDR1 SGHRS, CDR2 YFSETQ. This CDR3 is 15 amino acids long. Losses at the gene ends were 4 bases for V and 0 bases for J; bases not matched to a gene: 5. The CDR3: CASSQSGASTDTQYF. In nucleotides, the CDR3 is TGCGCCAGCAGCCAGAGCGGGGCTAGCACAGATACGCAGTATTTT.

The sample holds one count of this clone. The chain employs TRBV9 and TRBJ2-3; D is uncertain. Germline-derived CDR1 and CDR2 are SGDLS and YYNGEE. The CDR3 extends over 13 amino acids. V gave up 3 bases and J gave up 5 bases, with 10 bases separating them. CDR3 nucleotides: TGTGCCAGCAGCGCCCAAGTCGGAGATACGCAGTATTTT. This codes for CASSAQVGDTQYF.

This clone was recorded only once. This chain joins TRBV19 and TRBJ1-4; D call uncertain. V dropped 5 bases and J dropped 11 bases, with 6 bases sitting between them. The V gene's germline CDR1 is LNHDA and CDR2 SQIVND (reference sequence). The CDR3 is 10 amino acids. The CDR3 is CASSSGKLFF. The CDR3, as DNA: TGTGCCAGTAGTTCGGGGAAACTGTTTTTT. The full variable domain, its missing parts supplied by reference TRBV19 and TRBJ1-4, is DGGITQSPKYLFRKEGQNVTLSCEQNLNHDAMYWYRQDPGQGLRLIYYSQIVNDFQKGDIAEGYSVSREKKESFPLTVTSAQKNPTAFYLCASSSGKLFFGSGTQLSVL.

The rearrangement links TRBV15 to TRBJ2-5; 8 bases align to TRBD2. Trimming at V came to 4 bases and at J to 4 bases, leaving 8 bases not matched to a gene. The CDR3 runs 15 residues. Germline CDR1 is LNHNV and CDR2 is YYDKDF (reference sequence). The CDR3 nucleotides read TGTGCCACCAGCATCATACGGGGGGGCGGAGAGACCCAGTACTTC. Amino acid sequence: CATSIIRGGGETQYF.

This clone was observed once. The CDR3, as DNA: TGTGCCAGCAGCCCTCCCCGAGGAAGACCAACTAATGAAAAACTGTTTTTT. Its translation: CASSPPRGRPTNEKLFF. The genes are TRBV3-1 (or the pseudogene TRBV3-2) and TRBJ1-4; D uncertain. The CDR3 covers 17 residues. V was trimmed by 4 bases and J by 0 bases, leaving 15 bases between them. The germline CDR1 and CDR2 sequences are LGHDT and YNNKEL (reference sequence).